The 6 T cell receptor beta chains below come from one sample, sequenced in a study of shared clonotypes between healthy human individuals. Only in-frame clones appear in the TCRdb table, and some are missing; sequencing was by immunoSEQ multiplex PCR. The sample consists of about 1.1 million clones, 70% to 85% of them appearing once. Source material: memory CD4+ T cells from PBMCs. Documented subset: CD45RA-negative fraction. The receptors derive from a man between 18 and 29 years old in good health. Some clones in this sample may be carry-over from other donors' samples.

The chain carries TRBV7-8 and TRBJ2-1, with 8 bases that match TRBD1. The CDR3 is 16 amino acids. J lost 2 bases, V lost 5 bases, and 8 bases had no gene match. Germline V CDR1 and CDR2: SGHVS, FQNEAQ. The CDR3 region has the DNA TGTGCCAGCAGCGGCAGGGGGCGGCAAGCCTACAATGAGCAGTTCTTC. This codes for CASSGRGRQAYNEQFF.

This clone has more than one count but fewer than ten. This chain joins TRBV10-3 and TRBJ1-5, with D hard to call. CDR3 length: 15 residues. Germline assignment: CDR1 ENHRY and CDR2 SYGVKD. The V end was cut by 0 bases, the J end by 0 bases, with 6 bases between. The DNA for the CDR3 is TGTGCCATCAGTGAGTCGATTGGTAGCAATCAGCCCCAGCATTTT. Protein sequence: CAISESIGSNQPQHF.

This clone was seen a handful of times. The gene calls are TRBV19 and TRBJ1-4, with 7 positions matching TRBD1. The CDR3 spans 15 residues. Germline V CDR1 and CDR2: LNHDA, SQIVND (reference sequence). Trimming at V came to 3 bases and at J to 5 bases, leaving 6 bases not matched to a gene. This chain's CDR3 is CASSMGQLLNEKLFF. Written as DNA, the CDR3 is TGTGCCAGTAGTATGGGACAGCTCCTAAATGAAAAACTGTTTTTT. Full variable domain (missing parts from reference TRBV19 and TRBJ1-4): DGGITQSPKYLFRKEGQNVTLSCEQNLNHDAMYWYRQDPGQGLRLIYYSQIVNDFQKGDIAEGYSVSREKKESFPLTVTSAQKNPTAFYLCASSMGQLLNEKLFFGSGTQLSVL.

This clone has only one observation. The CDR3 is CAWSVTGGGNTIYF. The CDR3 region has the DNA TGTGCCTGGAGTGTAACAGGGGGGGGAAACACCATATATTTT. V is TRBV30 and J is TRBJ1-3; 8 bases are shared with TRBD1. The CDR3 contains 14 residues. The germline gives CDR1 GTSNPN, CDR2 SVGIG (reference sequence). V lost 0 bases, J lost 4 bases, and 2 bases stayed unmatched.

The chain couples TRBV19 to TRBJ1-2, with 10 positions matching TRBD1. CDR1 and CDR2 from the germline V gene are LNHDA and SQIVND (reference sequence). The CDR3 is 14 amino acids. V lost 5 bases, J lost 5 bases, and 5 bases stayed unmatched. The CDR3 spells CASSVTGGGYGYTF. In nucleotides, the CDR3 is TGTGCCAGTAGTGTGACAGGGGGCGGATATGGCTACACCTTC.

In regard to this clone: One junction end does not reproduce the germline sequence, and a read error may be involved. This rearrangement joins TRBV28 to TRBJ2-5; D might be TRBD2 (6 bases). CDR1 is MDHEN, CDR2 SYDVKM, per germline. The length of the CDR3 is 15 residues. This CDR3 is CASSFGGRYQETQYF. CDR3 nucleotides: TGTGCCAGCAGTTTTGGTGGGAGGTACCAAGAGACTCAGTACTTC.